The 10 T cell receptor beta chains presented below share a single source sample, sequenced in a study of CD8+ T cells in alopecia areata. Extraction of RNA preceded its reverse transcription into cDNA, which served as the sequencing template. TCRdb's table, derived via immunoSEQ multiplex PCR, lists solely in-frame clones and lacks some. This sample has roughly 12,000 clones, with 60% found just once. The investigators collected lesional scalp punch biopsies and peripheral blood from alopecia areata patients. Sequenced material: skin. The receptors stem from a human donor with alopecia areata.

The gene calls are TRBV12-5 and TRBJ2-7; 8 bases align to TRBD2. Germline V gene sequence: CDR1 LGHNT, CDR2 FRNRAP. The CDR3 sequence is 15 residues long. V shed 2 bases and J 7 bases; nucleotides not matched to a gene: 10. CDR3 sequence (DNA): TGTGCTAGTGGTTTGATTAGCGGGAAGGTGGGGGAGCAGTACTTC. Translation gives CASGLISGKVGEQYF.

The chain has TRBV7-2 and TRBJ1-5; weak D call: TRBD1 (6 bases). This CDR3 region has 16 residues. Germline-derived CDR1 and CDR2 are SGHTA and FQGNSA. Trimming took off 1 base at V and 3 bases at J, with 13 bases between the two ends. The CDR3 DNA follows: TGTGCCAGCAGCTTAGGGGGGGAGGGACACAATCAGCCCCAGCATTTT. Its translation: CASSLGGEGHNQPQHF. Full variable domain (outside the CDR3, taken from reference TRBV7-2 and TRBJ1-5): GAGVSQSPSNKVTEKGKDVELRCDPISGHTALYWYRQSLGQGLEFLIYFQGNSAPDKSGLPSDRFSAERTGGSVSTLTIQRTQQEDSAVYLCASSLGGEGHNQPQHFGDGTRLSIL.

The chain uses TRBV7-6 and TRBJ2-7, with 9 bases that match TRBD2. In germline, CDR1 is SGHVS, CDR2 FNYEAQ. This CDR3 has 14 amino acids. J lost 0 bases, V lost 3 bases, and 0 bases had no gene match. CDR3 sequence (DNA): TGTGCCAGCAGCTTGACTAGCGGCTCCTACGAGCAGTACTTC. This encodes CASSLTSGSYEQYF. The full variable domain, rest sourced from reference TRBV7-6 and TRBJ2-7, is GAGVSQSPRYKVTKRGQDVALRCDPISGHVSLYWYRQALGQGPEFLTYFNYEAQQDKSGLPNDRFSAERPEGSISTLTIQRTEQRDSAMYRCASSLTSGSYEQYFGPGTRLTVT.

The rearrangement uses TRBV7-9 and TRBJ2-6, with D uncertain. Germline V lookup: CDR1 SEHNR, CDR2 FQNEAQ (reference sequence). CDR3 length: 15 amino acids. V dropped 1 base and J dropped 2 bases, with 6 bases sitting between them. CDR3 region: CASSLESAGANVLTF. As DNA, the CDR3 is TGTGCCAGCAGCTTAGAAAGTGCTGGGGCCAACGTCCTGACTTTC.

V gene TRBV4-2 combines with J gene TRBJ2-2, with D perhaps matching TRBD1 (6 bases). V was shortened by 4 bases and J by 1 base, with 13 bases between the two germline ends. The CDR3 has 16 residues. Germline CDR1 is LGHNA and CDR2 is YNFKEQ. CDR3 loop: CASSPTGPGNTGELFF. CDR3 bases: TGTGCCAGCAGCCCGACAGGTCCAGGGAACACCGGGGAGCTGTTTTTT.

In this sample, this clone turned up a few times. The chain uses TRBV7-2 and TRBJ2-7, with TRBD2 as a possible D gene (6 bases). Germline loops: CDR1 SGHTA, CDR2 FQGNSA. With 5 bases removed from V and 4 bases from J, the gap between germline ends came to 21 bases. The CDR3 runs 16 residues. The CDR3 coding sequence is TGTGCCAGCAGCGCCGCACCTAGCGAGTTACTATACGAGCAGTACTTC. Translated: CASSAAPSELLYEQYF.

V gene TRBV5-1 combines with J gene TRBJ2-3, with a weak D call TRBD1 (5 bases). This CDR3 comprises 14 residues. The germline V gene has CDR1 SGHRS and CDR2 YFSETQ. V gave up 3 bases and J gave up 2 bases, with 10 bases separating them. The CDR3 loop is CASSWQGYTDTQYF. The CDR3 nucleotides are TGCGCCAGCAGCTGGCAGGGATACACAGATACGCAGTATTTT.

The V call is TRBV28, the J call TRBJ1-5, with D possibly TRBD1 on 5 matching bases. Germline CDR1 reads MDHEN; CDR2 reads SYDVKM. Trimming removed 8 bases at V and 4 bases at J, with 9 bases between. The CDR3 consists of 12 residues. The CDR3 loop is CASGWGNQPQHF. The CDR3 DNA sequence: TGTGCCAGCGGGTGGGGGAATCAGCCCCAGCATTTT.

By share, this clone ranks as large (0.1 to 1%). The CDR3 sequence is CASSLTGAFNEKLFF. CDR3 in DNA: TGTGCCAGCAGCTTAACGGGAGCCTTTAATGAAAAACTGTTTTTT. The chain employs TRBV7-9 and TRBJ1-4; D remains unclear. The germline gives CDR1 SEHNR, CDR2 FQNEAQ (reference sequence). V lost 2 bases to trimming and J lost 4 bases, with 11 bases between them. The CDR3 spans 15 residues.

The chain uses TRBV18 and TRBJ1-2; TRBD1 agrees at 7 bases. The CDR3 has 13 residues. The trim removed 5 bases at V and 3 bases at J, leaving 3 bases unmatched. The germline gives CDR1 KGHSH, CDR2 LQKENI. The CDR3 nucleotides read TGTGCCAGCTCAGCAGGGACAGACTATGGCTACACCTTC. This sequence encodes CASSAGTDYGYTF.